This TCR beta chain emerged from a study of T cell responses to AZD1222 COVID-19 vaccine. Study conclusions and caveats: Among the donors, most were white British and more were female, and clonal diversity was possibly underestimated.

Sequencing used immunoSEQ multiplex PCR; TCRdb keeps in-frame clones, though not all of them. The sample has roughly 250,000 clones; approximately 93% are singletons. This clone was counted between two and nine times. Its antigen is as yet unknown. Trimming cost V 3 bases and J 1 base, with 10 bases left between them. This CDR3 is 14 amino acids long. The germline V gene has CDR1 DFQATT and CDR2 SNEGSKA (reference sequence). This chain connects TRBV20-1 to TRBJ1-5, with a possible D match to TRBD1 (5 bases). This receptor was obtained from an adult in good health. Sequenced here: peripheral blood, sampled on day 0 of AZD1222 vaccination. The CDR3 is CSASLGGSNQPQHF. In nucleotides, the CDR3 is TGCAGTGCTAGTCTGGGGGGAAGCAATCAGCCCCAGCATTTT.